What follows is one TCR beta chain and its context. Its antigen is currently unknown. The read ends 3 residues before the CDR3 terminus; that terminus is restored from the germline J gene. This entry comes from a study of T cells in women clearing cervical HPV infection. Study context: Controls' single incident HPV16 infection cleared within 12 months without precancer. For cases, blood was sampled a median approximately 150 days after lesion detection, interquartile range roughly 80 to 200 days. The study, taken as a whole, reports: Unknown T-cell numbers per sample may underlie the richness differences. Cases carried less TRBV6-7 than controls: roughly 0.11% versus 0.16%.

The CDR3 consists of 14 residues. Germline V lookup: CDR1 DFQATT, CDR2 SNEGSKA (reference sequence). Trimming removed 5 bases at V and 1 base at J, with 14 bases between. TCRdb's table, derived via immunoSEQ multiplex PCR, lists solely in-frame clones and lacks some. Listed are approximately 16,000 clones; more than 5.5% falls within the top ten. The rearrangement links TRBV20-1 to TRBJ1-1; no clear D gene. Sequences were obtained from blood buffy coat. This receptor was taken from a woman between 18 and 70 years old with a cervical HPV16 infection that either progressed to CIN3+ or cleared (not recorded which). CDR3 residues: CSAGLRSGNTEAFF. The covered CDR3 bases are TGCAGTGCTGGACTACGATCAGGGAACACTGAA.